The clone carrying this TCR beta chain has a handful of counts. Antigen specificity is unknown. This sample stems from a study of blood T cells in healthy people across ages. Broader study findings: Strong correlation existed between TCR beta diversity and naive T cell percentage. Observed TCR beta diversity per million T cells went down as age went up. This fall followed a roughly linear course with age.

Samples each had at least 5 micrograms of total RNA extracted. The germline V and J ends were trimmed by 5 bases and 4 bases, with 17 bases remaining between them. Germline V lookup: CDR1 SGHKS, CDR2 YYEKEE (reference sequence). The CDR3 has 15 residues. Using a J-beta primer mix together with a sample-barcoded 5' primer, a second PCR was run for about 7 to 12 cycles. Sequencing of every sample gave 2.5 million or more CDR3-containing paired-end reads. TCRdb re-called the 5' RACE reads with MiXCR, one entry per CDR3 protein. Of about a million distinct CDR3 sequences in the sample, 45% to 50% were seen once.

This clonotype originated in a man aged 25-40 years in good health. Sample: blood. The rearrangement uses TRBV5-5 and TRBJ2-3; D gene unclear. The CDR3 DNA reads as TGTGCCAGCAGTCCCGGGCTCCCCCTTGCAGATACGCAGTATTTT. It yields the protein CASSPGLPLADTQYF.